Sequencing of this TCR beta chain was carried out in a study of T-cell reconstitution after alpha-beta-depleted transplantation in children. The junction had 9 bases not matched to a gene; V was cut back by 6 bases and J by 5 bases. This CDR3 has 16 amino acids. The germline gives CDR1 DFQATT, CDR2 SNEGSKA (reference sequence). Using unique molecular identifiers, the investigators prepared the TCRbeta library. MiXCR was run by TCRdb on the PCR reads, yielding one entry per CDR3 protein. The sample holds 500,000 or so distinct CDR3 sequences; approximately 32% are singletons and the top ten take approximately 2.3%.

The chain recombines TRBV20-1 with TRBJ2-5; TRBD2 matches 16 bases. This receptor was obtained from a human donor who donated a stem cell graft to a child with aplastic anemia. Here the sequenced sample was PBMCs from the stem cell graft donor, taken from the stem cell graft. This chain's CDR3 is CSATGTSGRAAETQYF. CDR3 in DNA: TGCAGTGCCACCGGGACTAGCGGGAGGGCCGCGGAGACCCAGTACTTC.